A single sample gave rise to the 9 T cell receptor beta chains below, sequenced in a study of blood T cell repertoires in COVID-19. TCRdb keeps only in-frame clones here, not all; method: immunoSEQ multiplex PCR. Among 70,000 to 90,000 clones, roughly 80% were seen once, and the ten largest hold over 15%. Material for sequencing was peripheral blood. The receptors were gathered from a woman of 80 years or more with acute or convalescent COVID-19.

This clone was recorded only once. The chain couples TRBV7-3 to TRBJ1-2, with 7 bases identical to TRBD1. Germline V gene lookup returns CDR1 SGHTA and CDR2 FQGTGA. With 2 bases clipped from V and 0 bases from J, the junction kept 3 bases outside the gene matches. This CDR3 has 15 amino acids. This CDR3 reads CASSLDRVANYGYTF. CDR3 coding DNA: TGTGCCAGCAGCTTAGACAGGGTCGCTAACTATGGCTACACCTTC.

The rearrangement links TRBV9 to TRBJ1-1; perhaps TRBD1 as D (5 bases). Germline CDR1 reads SGDLS; CDR2 reads YYNGEE. Trimming cost V 0 bases and J 5 bases, with 17 bases left between them. The CDR3 contains 16 residues. CDR3 protein: CASSVDPGGRGTEAFF. The CDR3 DNA follows: TGTGCCAGCAGCGTAGACCCAGGCGGGAGGGGAACTGAAGCTTTCTTT.

The chain links TRBV10-2 to TRBJ1-3; maybe TRBD1 (5 bases). Trimming removed 7 bases from V and 3 bases from J, with 13 bases in between. The CDR3 is 14 residues long. CDR1 and CDR2 (germline): WSHSY, SAAADI. CDR3 sequence: CASNQGARGNTIYF. The CDR3 coding sequence is TGCGCCAGCAATCAAGGGGCTCGTGGAAACACCATATATTTT.

This chain connects TRBV7-2 to TRBJ1-5, with 7 bases lining up with TRBD1. CDR3 length equals 13 residues. J was trimmed by 6 bases and V by 5 bases; bases with no gene match: 4. The germline gives CDR1 SGHTA, CDR2 FQGNSA. Here the CDR3 reads CASSRQGVQPQHF. DNA of the CDR3: TGTGCCAGCAGCCGACAGGGAGTTCAGCCCCAGCATTTT.

The gene calls are TRBV5-1 and TRBJ2-1; D gene uncertain. The V gene's germline CDR1 is SGHRS and CDR2 YFSETQ. Trimming left V 1 base short and J 5 bases short, with 7 bases between. This CDR3 has 13 residues. The chain's CDR3 is CASSLTLNNEQFF. The CDR3 nucleotides are TGCGCCAGCAGCTTGACCCTAAACAATGAGCAGTTCTTC. The entire variable domain, with the rest obtained from reference TRBV5-1 and TRBJ2-1, is as follows: KAGVTQTPRYLIKTRGQQVTLSCSPISGHRSVSWYQQTPGQGLQFLFEYFSETQRNKGNFPGRFSGRQFSNSRSEMNVSTLELGDSALYLCASSLTLNNEQFFGPGTRLTVL.

This sequence joins TRBV11-3 and TRBJ2-5; 8 positions agree with TRBD2. Looked up from germline, CDR1 is SGHNT and CDR2 is YENEEA. The CDR3 spans 15 residues. The ends lost 6 bases at V and 2 bases at J; junction bases unmatched: 8. CDR3 residues: CASSREGRGQETQYF. DNA of the CDR3: TGTGCCAGCAGTCGGGAGGGCCGGGGACAAGAGACCCAGTACTTC.

The chain joins TRBV2 to TRBJ1-5, with 8 bases lining up with TRBD1. With 6 bases clipped from V and 3 bases from J, the junction kept 7 bases outside the gene matches. Germline-derived CDR1 and CDR2 are SNHLY and FYNNEI. CDR3 length equals 15 residues. CDR3 DNA: TGTGCCAGCAGAGTAGACAGGGGAGACAATCAGCCCCAGCATTTT. Translating it yields CASRVDRGDNQPQHF.

The rearrangement joins TRBV6-5 to TRBJ2-5; possibly TRBD1 for D (5 bases). CDR1 and CDR2 (germline): MNHEY, SVGAGI. CDR3 length: 11 amino acids. Trimming took 2 bases from V and 7 from J, leaving 5 bases between them. CDR3 sequence reads: CASSYQGTQYF. As DNA, the CDR3 is TGTGCCAGCAGTTACCAGGGGACCCAGTACTTC.

The chain links TRBV18 to TRBJ1-5; the D gene is possibly TRBD1 (5 bases). Germline V CDR1 and CDR2: KGHSH, LQKENI. The CDR3 is 15 residues long. Trimming pared 4 bases from V and 1 base from J, leaving 11 bases between. The CDR3 spells CASSLGAGSNQPQHF. CDR3 bases: TGTGCCAGCTCACTAGGGGCCGGGAGCAATCAGCCCCAGCATTTT.